This T cell receptor beta chain is from a study of T cell responses to AZD1222 COVID-19 vaccine. Germline CDR1 and CDR2: SNHLY and FYNNEI. The V end was cut by 4 bases, the J end by 3 bases, with 19 bases between. The CDR3 covers 17 residues. The protocol was immunoSEQ multiplex PCR, while the TCRdb copy is restricted to in-frame clones and leaves out a portion. This table has 80,000 to 100,000 clones, 85% to 90% appearing once. This sample comprised peripheral blood, obtained 28 days after the second AZD1222 dose. This receptor was obtained from an adult who received the AZD1222 COVID-19 vaccine. V gene TRBV2 combines with J gene TRBJ2-1, with TRBD1 as a possible D gene (6 bases). This CDR3 reads CASSGTGTRGFYNEQFF. The DNA for the CDR3 is TGTGCCAGCAGTGGAACGGGGACAAGAGGGTTCTACAATGAGCAGTTCTTC.